This T cell receptor beta chain was recorded in a study of blood T cell repertoires in COVID-19. Sequencing was performed with immunoSEQ multiplex PCR; in TCRdb, only in-frame clones are kept and a portion is missing. The table shows approximately 220,000 clones, with about four fifths occurring only once. Trimming took 4 bases from V and 6 from J, leaving 12 bases between them. The germline CDR1 and CDR2 sequences are ENHRY and SYGVKD. The CDR3 runs 13 residues. The sample consisted of peripheral blood. This sequence joins TRBV10-3 and TRBJ1-2, with D possibly matching TRBD1 (6 bases). This TCR was recovered from a woman aged 40-49 years with active or convalescent COVID-19. The CDR3 loop is CAISGGGQNGYTF. CDR3 sequence (DNA): TGTGCCATCAGTGGCGGGGGGCAAAATGGCTACACCTTC.